This TCR beta chain emerged from a study of blood T cell repertoires in COVID-19. The CDR3 covers 13 residues. Trimming cost V 6 bases and J 8 bases, with 17 bases left between them. CDR1 and CDR2 from the germline V gene are SGHRS and YFSETQ. Participant-reported clinical history was the basis for cohort assignment. Repertoires were generated with immunoSEQ multiplex PCR, while TCRdb's copy carries only in-frame clones and drops some. The repertoire holds roughly 68,000 clones, with more than 75% as singletons. The V gene is TRBV5-1, the J gene TRBJ1-2; D not resolved. Sequenced: PBMCs or T cells enriched from blood (not recorded which). This TCR was recovered from a woman between 35 and 50 years old who had recovered from COVID-19. The CDR3 loop is CASTLHGPEGYTF. The CDR3 coding sequence is TGCGCCAGCACCCTACATGGTCCGGAGGGCTACACCTTC.